Following are 21 T cell receptor beta chains from one sample sequenced in a study of blood T cell repertoires in COVID-19. Data came from immunoSEQ multiplex PCR; TCRdb stores just in-frame clones and leaves some out. This table holds about 200,000 clones, 86% found once. Sequencing input: peripheral blood. Source of these receptors: a woman between 65 and 79 years old with acute or convalescent COVID-19.

This clone was seen a single time. This CDR3 is also generated by other DNA sequences in the sample. The CDR3 region has the DNA TGCGCCAGCAGCCTGGACAGGTCGTACGAGCAGTACTTC. Residues: CASSLDRSYEQYF. The chain carries TRBV5-1 and TRBJ2-7, with TRBD1 matching 7 bases. CDR3 length: 13 residues. Trimming removed 4 bases from V and 4 bases from J; junction bases left unmatched: 5. Germline CDR1 is SGHRS and CDR2 is YFSETQ. The full variable domain, rest sourced from reference TRBV5-1 and TRBJ2-7, is KAGVTQTPRYLIKTRGQQVTLSCSPISGHRSVSWYQQTPGQGLQFLFEYFSETQRNKGNFPGRFSGRQFSNSRSEMNVSTLELGDSALYLCASSLDRSYEQYFGPGTRLTVT.

The rearrangement joins TRBV5-1 to TRBJ2-1; 7 bases agree with TRBD2. Germline trimming cut 4 bases from V and 0 bases from J; bases unmatched to any gene: 4. Germline CDR1 and CDR2: SGHRS and YFSETQ. The CDR3 covers 15 residues. CDR3 sequence (DNA): TGCGCCAGCAGCCAAAGCGGGGTCTCCTACAATGAGCAGTTCTTC. It encodes CASSQSGVSYNEQFF. Full variable domain (outside the CDR3, taken from reference TRBV5-1 and TRBJ2-1): KAGVTQTPRYLIKTRGQQVTLSCSPISGHRSVSWYQQTPGQGLQFLFEYFSETQRNKGNFPGRFSGRQFSNSRSEMNVSTLELGDSALYLCASSQSGVSYNEQFFGPGTRLTVL.

The CDR3 region is CASSSLIGYTF. The CDR3 region has the DNA TGTGCCAGCAGTTCTCTTATTGGCTACACCTTC. This sequence joins TRBV6-6 and TRBJ1-2; D uncertain. Trimming pared 4 bases from V and 7 bases from J, leaving 7 bases between. Germline V gene data show CDR1 as MNHNY and CDR2 as SVGAGI (reference sequence). The CDR3 is 11 residues long.

J is TRBJ1-6 and V is TRBV3-1 (or the pseudogene TRBV3-2); the D is unclear. Germline CDR1 LGHDT, CDR2 YNNKEL (reference sequence). Trimming left V 0 bases short and J 6 bases short, with 15 bases between. The CDR3 totals 17 residues. This CDR3 is CASSQEVGLRGNSPLHF. Here the CDR3 DNA reads TGTGCCAGCAGCCAAGAAGTCGGCCTCCGGGGTAATTCACCCCTCCACTTT.

This rearrangement joins TRBV11-2 to TRBJ2-7, with 8 bases that match TRBD1. This CDR3 is 15 amino acids long. Germline trimming cut 1 base from V and 0 bases from J; bases unmatched to any gene: 2. Germline V lookup: CDR1 SGHAT, CDR2 FQNNGV. The CDR3: CASSLGQGNSYEQYF. CDR3 in DNA: TGTGCCAGCAGCTTAGGACAGGGGAACTCCTACGAGCAGTACTTC.

The rearrangement links TRBV7-8 to TRBJ2-1; D unclear. Germline CDR1 and CDR2: SGHVS and FQNEAQ. This CDR3 has 15 amino acids. V gave up 3 bases and J gave up 0 bases, with 9 bases separating them. The CDR3 DNA sequence: TGTGCCAGCAGCTTTGACCGGAGCTCCTACAATGAGCAGTTCTTC. As protein: CASSFDRSSYNEQFF.

This chain links TRBV5-4 with TRBJ2-5; D gene uncertain. Germline lookup yields CDR1 SGHNT and CDR2 YYREEE (reference sequence). V was clipped by 0 bases and J by 1 base, with 7 bases between them. The CDR3 runs to 14 residues. In DNA form, the CDR3 reads TGTGCCAGCAGCTTGGAGCCTTCCCAAGAGACCCAGTACTTC. Amino acid sequence: CASSLEPSQETQYF.

V gene TRBV18 combines with J gene TRBJ2-5; TRBD2 matches at 7 bases. The CDR3 runs 16 residues. Germline CDR1 KGHSH, CDR2 LQKENI. Germline trimming cut 2 bases from V and 2 bases from J; bases unmatched to any gene: 8. As DNA, the CDR3 is TGTGCCAGCTCACCAGTGGGTAGCGGGCATCAAGAGACCCAGTACTTC. Its translation: CASSPVGSGHQETQYF.

This sequence joins TRBV5-4 and TRBJ2-1, with 10 bases lining up with TRBD2. The length of the CDR3 is 13 residues. Unmatched junction bases numbered 3, after V lost 6 bases and J lost 6 bases. Germline V gives CDR1 SGHNT, CDR2 YYREEE (reference sequence). DNA for the CDR3: TGTGCCAGCACCCAGCGGGGGGGCAATGAGCAGTTCTTC. Translating gives CASTQRGGNEQFF.

This chain connects TRBV18 to TRBJ2-2; weak D call: TRBD1 (5 bases). Germline-derived CDR1 and CDR2 are KGHSH and LQKENI. Trimming removed 3 bases from V and 6 bases from J, with 8 bases in between. The CDR3 spans 13 residues. The CDR3 DNA sequence: TGTGCCAGCTCACCGAACAGGCCCGGGGAGCTGTTTTTT. The encoded protein is CASSPNRPGELFF.

The chain employs TRBV3-1 (or the pseudogene TRBV3-2) and TRBJ1-6, with D tentatively TRBD1 (6 bases). V shed 1 base and J shed 6 bases, with 10 bases lying between them. The length of the CDR3 is 15 residues. Per germline, CDR1 LGHDT and CDR2 YNNKEL (reference sequence). CDR3 sequence reads: CASSQAGGRNSPLHF. In DNA form, the CDR3 reads TGTGCCAGCAGCCAAGCGGGGGGCCGTAATTCACCCCTCCACTTT.

V is TRBV19 and J is TRBJ1-1, with D possibly matching TRBD1 (6 bases). The germline gives CDR1 LNHDA, CDR2 SQIVND (reference sequence). The length of the CDR3 is 13 residues. Trimming stripped 8 bases from V and 4 bases from J, with 14 bases between. The CDR3: CASRSTGSTEAFF. In nucleotides, the CDR3 is TGTGCCAGTCGCTCCACAGGGTCCACTGAAGCTTTCTTT.

This clone was seen a handful of times. The chain employs TRBV2 and TRBJ1-5, with a weak D call TRBD1 (5 bases). CDR1 and CDR2 from the germline V gene are SNHLY and FYNNEI. Trimming pared 6 bases from V and 0 bases from J, leaving 9 bases between. The CDR3 contains 14 residues. CDR3 coding DNA: TGTGCCAGCAGGGCGGACATTAGCAATCAGCCCCAGCATTTT. This encodes CASRADISNQPQHF.

J is TRBJ1-3 and V is TRBV4-1; possibly TRBD1 for D (5 bases). Trimming pared 0 bases from V and 2 bases from J, leaving 8 bases between. Per germline, CDR1 MGHRA and CDR2 YSYEKL. The CDR3 sequence is 15 residues long. This CDR3 reads CASSQDRGTGNTIYF. The CDR3 DNA sequence: TGCGCCAGCAGCCAAGACCGGGGGACTGGAAACACCATATATTTT.

This clone was counted a single time. The chain carries TRBV5-4 and TRBJ1-6; 9 bases agree with TRBD1. This CDR3 has 15 amino acids. Germline CDR1 reads SGHNT; CDR2 reads YYREEE (reference sequence). The V and J ends lost 0 bases and 10 bases, in that order; junction bases with no gene match: 5. CDR3 amino acids: CASSLEGQGRSPLHF. The CDR3 DNA reads as TGTGCCAGCAGCTTGGAAGGACAGGGGAGGTCACCCCTCCACTTT. Complete variable domain (other parts from reference TRBV5-4 and TRBJ1-6): ETGVTQSPTHLIKTRGQQVTLRCSSQSGHNTVSWYQQALGQGPQFIFQYYREEENGRGNFPPRFSGLQFPNYSSELNVNALELDDSALYLCASSLEGQGRSPLHFGNGTRLTVT.

The J gene is TRBJ1-1, the V gene TRBV2; D perhaps matches TRBD1 (5 bases). Germline V lookup: CDR1 SNHLY, CDR2 FYNNEI. The CDR3 contains 13 residues. The V end lost 0 bases, the J end lost 7 bases, and 9 bases lay between the germline ends. The chain's CDR3 is CASSEAGQVEAFF. The CDR3 region has the DNA TGTGCCAGCAGTGAAGCGGGGCAGGTTGAAGCTTTCTTT.

Note on this clone: A junction end diverges from the germline sequence, so it may reflect a read error. J is TRBJ2-7 and V is TRBV5-1, with 7 positions matching TRBD2. The CDR3 totals 16 residues. Per germline, CDR1 SGHRS and CDR2 YFSETQ. The CDR3 sequence is CASSIRPLLVGGVLRF. CDR3 sequence (DNA): TGCGCCAGCAGCATCCGCCCCCTGCTTGTTGGGGGGGTTCTGCGGTTC.

This chain links TRBV5-4 with TRBJ2-2; TRBD2 aligns across 10 bases. Per the germline V gene, CDR1 is SGHNT and CDR2 is YYREEE (reference sequence). The CDR3 covers 16 residues. The ends lost 4 bases at V and 6 bases at J; junction bases unmatched: 9. CDR3: CASSIPGLASPGELFF. The DNA for the CDR3 is TGTGCCAGCAGCATCCCGGGACTAGCGTCTCCCGGGGAGCTGTTTTTT. The complete variable domain, with remaining parts taken from reference TRBV5-4 and TRBJ2-2, reads ETGVTQSPTHLIKTRGQQVTLRCSSQSGHNTVSWYQQALGQGPQFIFQYYREEENGRGNFPPRFSGLQFPNYSSELNVNALELDDSALYLCASSIPGLASPGELFFGEGSRLTVL.

CDR3 amino acids: CASSFMSGGPGELFF. The CDR3 DNA is TGTGCCAGCAGCTTCATGTCGGGGGGGCCCGGGGAGCTGTTTTTT. This chain joins TRBV5-4 and TRBJ2-2; 8 nucleotides line up with TRBD2. In germline, CDR1 is SGHNT, CDR2 YYREEE (reference sequence). This CDR3 is 15 amino acids long. J lost 6 bases, V lost 2 bases, and 6 bases had no gene match.

This CDR3 reads CASSVGDSRISGNTIYF. The CDR3 DNA reads as TGTGCCAGCAGCGTAGGTGACTCCCGTATCTCTGGAAACACCATATATTTT. The chain recombines TRBV9 with TRBJ1-3; D uncertain. V lost 0 bases to trimming and J lost 0 bases, with 13 bases between them. The germline V gene has CDR1 SGDLS and CDR2 YYNGEE. The length of the CDR3 is 17 residues.

CDR3 in amino acids: CASSLRQGETQYF. The CDR3 DNA is TGCGCCAGCAGCCTCCGACAGGGAGAGACCCAGTACTTC. The chain carries TRBV5-1 and TRBJ2-5, with 7 nucleotides matching TRBD1. CDR1 and CDR2 from the germline V gene are SGHRS and YFSETQ. The CDR3 covers 13 residues. Trimming took 4 bases from V and 4 from J; bases not matched to a gene: 4.